Detailed here is one T cell receptor (beta chain). Cells were sorted from thawed PBMC rested overnight and stained with GMM-loaded CD1B tetramer, viability dye and anti-CD3. The CD1B tetramers carried C32 glucose monomycolate purified from Rhodococcus equi. The V segment lost 4 bases and the J segment 6 bases; nucleotides outside the gene matches: 8. The germline V gene encodes CDR1 SGHAT and CDR2 FQNNGV. This CDR3 spans 15 amino acids. The data belong to a study of T cells in tuberculosis. TCRdb's copy holds only in-frame clones and misses some; the assay was immunoSEQ multiplex PCR. The table records 85,000 to 100,000 clones, roughly 90% of them present only once.

The TCR was taken from an adult woman with latent tuberculosis. The rearrangement links TRBV11-2 to TRBJ1-2, with 10 bases matching TRBD1. The sequenced material came from CD1b-GMM tetramer-negative cells sorted from PBMCs. This CDR3 is CASSSLTGGAHGYTF. The CDR3 DNA reads as TGTGCCAGCAGCTCGCTGACAGGGGGCGCGCATGGCTACACCTTC.